The clone carrying this TCR beta chain was observed a few times. What it binds is unknown. V shed 4 bases and J 0 bases; nucleotides not matched to a gene: 5. CDR1 and CDR2 from the germline V gene are SGHRS and YFSETQ. This CDR3 has 16 residues. The data originate from a study of T-cell memory formation after mild COVID-19. Study-wide findings and caveats: The study found contracting CD4+ clones mainly in CM and EM and contracting CD8+ clones in EMRA.

Using its own MiXCR run on the 5' RACE reads, TCRdb lists one record per CDR3 protein. The sample records 40,000 or so distinct CDR3 sequences, over 6.5% being singletons. The TCR comes from an adult who had mild COVID-19 (a few samples of this study predate the infection). Cell type and time point are not known. Sequenced material: PBMCs or a T cell subset sorted from them (not recorded which). The chain uses TRBV5-1 and TRBJ2-7; TRBD2 matches at 12 bases. CDR3 residues: CASSPGLAGPSYEQYF. CDR3 nucleotides: TGCGCCAGCAGCCCGGGACTAGCGGGCCCCTCCTACGAGCAGTACTTC.